The TCR beta chain described here comes from a study of blood T cell repertoires in COVID-19. On the study more broadly: Spain, Italy and the United States supplied samples that represented acute and convalescent COVID-19.

Original methodology: Counts of nucleated cells, estimated from reference gene primer amplification, were obtained. Clones were read by immunoSEQ multiplex PCR, and TCRdb kept only the in-frame ones, dropping some. V and J calls plus clone size are reproduced from that table; the DNA served to infer D and trimming. The sample lists roughly 100,000 clones, roughly 80% occurring once. Losses at the gene ends were 6 bases for V and 2 bases for J; bases not matched to a gene: 3. This CDR3 is built from 14 residues. Germline V gives CDR1 WSHSY, CDR2 SAAADI. The receptor was isolated from an elderly man with COVID-19, enrolled during active disease. The V and J genes are TRBV10-2 and TRBJ1-1; 10 bases match TRBD1. The sample taken for sequencing was peripheral blood. DNA of the CDR3: TGCGCCAGCAGGGGACAGGGGTTCAACACTGAAGCTTTCTTT. It yields the protein CASRGQGFNTEAFF.